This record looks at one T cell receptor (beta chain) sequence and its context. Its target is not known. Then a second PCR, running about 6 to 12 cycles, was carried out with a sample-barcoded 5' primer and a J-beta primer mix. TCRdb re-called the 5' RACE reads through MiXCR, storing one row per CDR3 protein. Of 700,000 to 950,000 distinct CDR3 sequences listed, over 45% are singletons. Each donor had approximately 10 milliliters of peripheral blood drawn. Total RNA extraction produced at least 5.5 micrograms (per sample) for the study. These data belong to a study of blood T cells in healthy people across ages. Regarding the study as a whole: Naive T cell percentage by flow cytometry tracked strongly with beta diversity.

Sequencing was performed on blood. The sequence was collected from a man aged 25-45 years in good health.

CDR3 region: CASSQETPSYEQYF. CDR3 sequence (DNA): TGCGCCAGCAGCCAAGAGACACCTAGCTACGAGCAGTACTTC. The J gene is TRBJ2-7, the V gene TRBV4-3; D unclear. The CDR3 extends over 14 amino acids. Germline V gene data show CDR1 as LGHNA and CDR2 as YSLEER. Trimming stripped 0 bases from V and 3 bases from J, with 9 bases between.